These 7 T cell receptor beta chains were all obtained from the same sample, sequenced in a study of shared clonotypes between healthy human individuals. Here immunoSEQ multiplex PCR was the method, and the copy in TCRdb shows in-frame clones only, minus some. Among about 2.5 million clones listed, around 93% were seen once. The sample consisted of naive CD4+ T cells from PBMCs. The subset was: CD45RA+ positively selected. Every receptor here comes from a man aged 18 to 29 in good health. Some clones in this sample may be carry-over from other donors' samples.

The chain carries TRBV28 and TRBJ2-7; 7 bases align to TRBD1. J lost 3 bases, V lost 11 bases, and 10 bases had no gene match. Per the germline V gene, CDR1 is MDHEN and CDR2 is SYDVKM. This CDR3 has 13 amino acids. CDR3 sequence: CAVWSGTDYEQYF. The CDR3 nucleotides read TGTGCCGTTTGGTCCGGGACAGACTACGAGCAGTACTTC.

The chain links TRBV30 to TRBJ2-6, with no clear D. The CDR3 extends over 15 amino acids. Trimming stripped 0 bases from V and 0 bases from J, with 6 bases between. The germline V gene encodes CDR1 GTSNPN and CDR2 SVGIG (reference sequence). This chain's CDR3 is CAWSVRSSGANVLTF. The DNA of the CDR3 is TGTGCCTGGAGTGTAAGGTCCTCTGGGGCCAACGTCCTGACTTTC.

This rearrangement joins TRBV6-5 to TRBJ1-2; no firm D call. The CDR3 length is 13 residues. The germline V gene encodes CDR1 MNHEY and CDR2 SVGAGI. V lost 6 bases and J 5 bases, leaving 13 bases between the germline ends. The DNA for the CDR3 is TGTGCCAGCAGAGGTACACGGGTTTATGGCTACACCTTC. This sequence encodes CASRGTRVYGYTF.

The V call is TRBV27, the J call TRBJ1-4; D is uncertain. CDR1 and CDR2 from the germline V gene are MNHEY and SMNVEV (reference sequence). The CDR3 spans 13 residues. V lost 6 bases and J lost 7, with 12 bases in between. CDR3 in DNA: TGTGCCAGCAGAACGGATCGCGCTGAAAAACTGTTTTTT. Amino acids: CASRTDRAEKLFF.

The chain has TRBV11-1 and TRBJ1-5; D is ambiguous. V was cut by 6 bases and J by 5 bases, with 14 bases left in between. This CDR3 is 14 amino acids long. Looked up from germline, CDR1 is SGHAT and CDR2 is FQDESV (reference sequence). The CDR3 protein is CASSKSPLDQPQHF. The CDR3, as DNA: TGTGCCAGCAGTAAAAGTCCCCTCGATCAGCCCCAGCATTTT.

This clone was counted once. The rearrangement uses TRBV5-4 and TRBJ2-1; TRBD2 matches 7 bases. This CDR3 region has 17 residues. Germline V gene sequence: CDR1 SGHNT, CDR2 YYREEE (reference sequence). V gave up 3 bases and J gave up 3 bases; unmatched junction bases: 12. The DNA of the CDR3 is TGTGCCAGCAGCTATAATAGCTGGGGGGGGAACTACAATGAGCAGTTCTTC. Translation: CASSYNSWGGNYNEQFF. The variable domain in full, with the rest retrieved from reference TRBV5-4 and TRBJ2-1, is ETGVTQSPTHLIKTRGQQVTLRCSSQSGHNTVSWYQQALGQGPQFIFQYYREEENGRGNFPPRFSGLQFPNYSSELNVNALELDDSALYLCASSYNSWGGNYNEQFFGPGTRLTVL.

The chain has TRBV6-4 and TRBJ1-5; maybe TRBD1 (5 bases). The germline gives CDR1 MRHNA, CDR2 SNTAGT. V lost 3 bases and J lost 2, with 8 bases in between. The CDR3 is made up of 14 amino acids. The CDR3 region is CASSEGVGNQPQHF. Written as DNA, the CDR3 is TGTGCCAGCAGTGAAGGGGTAGGCAATCAGCCCCAGCATTTT.